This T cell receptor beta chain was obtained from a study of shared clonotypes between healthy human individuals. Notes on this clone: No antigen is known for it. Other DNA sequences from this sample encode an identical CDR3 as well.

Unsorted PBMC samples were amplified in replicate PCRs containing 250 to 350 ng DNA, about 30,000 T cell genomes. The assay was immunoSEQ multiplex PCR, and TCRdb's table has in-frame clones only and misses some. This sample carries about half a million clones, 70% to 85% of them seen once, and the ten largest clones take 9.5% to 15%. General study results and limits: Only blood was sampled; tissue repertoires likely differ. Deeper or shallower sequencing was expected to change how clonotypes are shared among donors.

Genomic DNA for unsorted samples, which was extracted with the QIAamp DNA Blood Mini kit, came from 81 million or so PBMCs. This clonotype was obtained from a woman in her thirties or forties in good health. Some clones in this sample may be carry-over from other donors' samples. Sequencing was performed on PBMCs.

CDR3 DNA sequence: TGTGCCAGCAGCTTAGGATCGAACACCGGGGAGCTGTTTTTT. This translates into CASSLGSNTGELFF. V and J are TRBV11-3 and TRBJ2-2; D is unclear. CDR1 is SGHNT and CDR2 is YENEEA in the germline V gene. CDR3 length equals 14 residues. V lost 1 base and J 0 bases, leaving 3 bases between the germline ends.